Below, 15 T cell receptor beta chains from the same sample are listed, as sequenced in a study of blood T cells in healthy people across ages. The second PCR ran roughly 6 to 11 cycles with a sample-barcoded 5' primer and J-beta primers. TCRdb re-derived calls from the 5' RACE reads in MiXCR, one entry per CDR3 protein. The profile shows hundreds of thousands of distinct CDR3 sequences, around 50% of them singletons. Sequenced: blood. The receptors derive from a man older than 75 in good health.

This clonotype came up a few times. The V gene is TRBV9, the J gene TRBJ2-3, with 8 nucleotides matching TRBD1. CDR1 is SGDLS, CDR2 YYNGEE, per germline. The CDR3 consists of 15 residues. Trimming removed 5 bases from V and 2 bases from J; junction bases left unmatched: 7. This CDR3 is CASSPTGGLTDTQYF. The CDR3 DNA is TGTGCCAGCAGTCCTACAGGGGGTCTCACAGATACGCAGTATTTT.

A few counts support this clonotype. Written as DNA, the CDR3 is TGCAGTGCTAGAGATCGCACGGGGGGGAAAAATGAGCAGTTCTTC. Translated: CSARDRTGGKNEQFF. The chain joins TRBV20-1 to TRBJ2-1; 8 positions match TRBD2. CDR3 length equals 15 residues. V was pared by 0 bases and J by 7 bases, with 8 bases of the junction left unmatched. CDR1 is DFQATT, CDR2 SNEGSKA, per germline (reference sequence).

The rearrangement links TRBV11-2 to TRBJ2-3; D is uncertain. This CDR3 comprises 17 residues. Germline V gene sequence: CDR1 SGHAT, CDR2 FQNNGV. V was trimmed by 0 bases and J by 3 bases, leaving 16 bases between them. In nucleotides, the CDR3 is TGTGCCAGCAGCTTAGATTGGCCCGGAGCCCATACAGATACGCAGTATTTT. It encodes CASSLDWPGAHTDTQYF.

A remark on this clonotype: One end of the junction is discordant with germline, which a read error may explain. The rearrangement uses TRBV6-2 or TRBV6-3 and TRBJ2-1; 8 nucleotides match TRBD2. The CDR3 length is 15 residues. Germline values: CDR1 MNHEY, CDR2 SVGEGT. The DNA for the CDR3 is TGTACCAGCACCATAGCGGGGATTTCCTACAATGAGCAGTTCTTC. It specifies CTSTIAGISYNEQFF.

The V gene is TRBV28, the J gene TRBJ2-7, with TRBD2 identical over 8 bases. The CDR3 loop spans 14 amino acids. V trimming: 2 bases; J trimming: 5 bases; junction bases outside the gene matches: 5. CDR1 and CDR2 from the germline V gene are MDHEN and SYDVKM. The CDR3: CASSLGGGRNEQYF. CDR3 nucleotides: TGTGCCAGCAGTTTAGGTGGCGGGAGGAACGAGCAGTACTTC. Full variable domain (remainder filled in from reference TRBV28 and TRBJ2-7): DVKVTQSSRYLVKRTGEKVFLECVQDMDHENMFWYRQDPGLGLRLIYFSYDVKMKEKGDIPEGYSVSREKKERFSLILESASTNQTSMYLCASSLGGGRNEQYFGPGTRLTVT.

This clonotype was detected only a few times. The chain recombines TRBV4-3 with TRBJ1-6; D uncertain. This CDR3 spans 13 amino acids. The V gene's germline CDR1 is LGHNA and CDR2 YSLEER. V dropped 2 bases and J dropped 8 bases, with 7 bases sitting between them. CDR3 bases: TGCGCCAGCAGCCAACAGCAGGATTCACCCCTCCACTTT. Amino acid sequence: CASSQQQDSPLHF.

This clonotype was seen many times. This sequence may be a read error, since a much larger clone differs from it by one base. This chain links TRBV6-6 with TRBJ2-1, with D maybe TRBD1 (6 bases). The J call may not be correct, given that the DNA end is closer to TRBJ2-7. The CDR3 extends over 13 amino acids. CDR1 and CDR2 (germline): MNHNY, SVGAGI (reference sequence). The CDR3 reads CASSIQGYNEQYF. DNA of the CDR3: TGTGCCAGCAGTATACAGGGATACAATGAGCAGTACTTC.

This clonotype occurred a few times. The chain has TRBV5-1 and TRBJ2-2; D uncertain. V shed 0 bases and J shed 0 bases, with 9 bases lying between them. Germline V gives CDR1 SGHRS, CDR2 YFSETQ. This CDR3 is built from 16 residues. DNA for the CDR3: TGCGCCAGCAGCTTGGCCCCGATGTCGAACACCGGGGAGCTGTTTTTT. Translating gives CASSLAPMSNTGELFF.

This chain uses TRBV6-2 or TRBV6-3 with TRBJ1-2; D ambiguous. Trimming cost V 7 bases and J 0 bases, with 9 bases left between them. Germline loops: CDR1 MNHEY, CDR2 SVGEGT. This CDR3 is built from 13 residues. The CDR3 is CASIDRANYGYTF. CDR3 sequence (DNA): TGTGCCAGCATCGATAGAGCTAACTATGGCTACACCTTC.

The rearrangement links TRBV27 to TRBJ1-1; D may be TRBD1 (6 bases). Trimming shortened V by 3 bases and J by 6 bases, and 17 bases separated the two germline ends. The CDR3 has 15 residues. Germline CDR1 and CDR2: MNHEY and SMNVEV (reference sequence). CDR3 residues: CASSLTHRGRAEAFF. The CDR3 coding sequence is TGTGCCAGCAGTTTGACACATAGGGGGAGGGCTGAAGCTTTCTTT.

This clonotype was seen a single time. The chain recombines TRBV29-1 with TRBJ1-2, with D possibly being TRBD1 (5 bases). V was trimmed by 4 bases and J by 7 bases, leaving 16 bases between them. Germline CDR1 reads SQVTM; CDR2 reads ANQGSEA. The CDR3 has 13 amino acids. The CDR3 spells CSVAGQGGSGYTF. The CDR3 DNA reads TGCAGCGTTGCGGGGCAGGGAGGCTCTGGCTACACCTTC.

The V gene is TRBV5-1, the J gene TRBJ1-6; 7 bases align to TRBD1. Germline V gene sequence: CDR1 SGHRS, CDR2 YFSETQ. The CDR3 runs 14 residues. The ends lost 0 bases at V and 8 bases at J; junction bases unmatched: 2. Written as DNA, the CDR3 is TGCGCCAGCAGCTTGGACAGGGGATATTCACCCCTCCACTTT. Translation gives CASSLDRGYSPLHF.

This clonotype was observed a handful of times. The chain uses TRBV29-1 and TRBJ1-5, with TRBD1 identical over 7 bases. Losses at the gene ends were 5 bases for V and 6 bases for J; bases not matched to a gene: 4. The CDR3 spans 12 residues. Germline V CDR1 and CDR2: SQVTM, ANQGSEA. Here the CDR3 reads CSVRQGSQPQHF. In DNA form, the CDR3 reads TGCAGCGTTCGACAGGGTAGTCAGCCCCAGCATTTT.

This chain links TRBV10-3 with TRBJ2-1; 8 nucleotides agree with TRBD2. Germline V gene lookup returns CDR1 ENHRY and CDR2 SYGVKD. The CDR3 runs to 15 residues. The V and J ends lost 6 bases and 4 bases, in that order; junction bases with no gene match: 8. The chain's CDR3 is CAIRPAGVAYNEQFF. CDR3 DNA sequence: TGTGCCATCAGGCCAGCGGGAGTTGCATACAATGAGCAGTTCTTC.

This chain joins TRBV20-1 and TRBJ1-1; D possibly corresponds to TRBD1 (5 bases). The CDR3 totals 15 residues. Trimming took off 4 bases at V and 3 bases at J, with 18 bases between the two ends. CDR1 and CDR2 (germline): DFQATT, SNEGSKA (reference sequence). Written as DNA, the CDR3 is TGCAGTGCTACGGGGGGTGAGGGCAGGGACACTGAAGCTTTCTTT. Its translation: CSATGGEGRDTEAFF.